Sequencing of this T cell receptor beta chain was carried out in a study of cytomegalovirus exposure and HLA in healthy donors. This CDR3 has 15 residues. The V gene's germline CDR1 is MNHEY and CDR2 SMNVEV (reference sequence). Unmatched junction bases numbered 5, after V lost 6 bases and J lost 1 base. As for this clone: The target antigen is unknown.

Study-wide results and limits: The listing of 150 to 200 TCR beta chains classed them as cytomegalovirus-associated. In a later analysis, V- and J-gene trimming of beta chains associated with a DCLRE1C missense variant, replicated independently. Apparent HLA restriction characterized most CMV-associated TCR beta chains in a later analysis.

Primers for the PCR totalled 60 Vbeta and 13 Jbeta. The protocol was immunoSEQ multiplex PCR, while the TCRdb copy is restricted to in-frame clones and leaves out a portion. This sample has about 97,000 clones, with about 75% found just once. The genes are TRBV27 and TRBJ1-4; 7 bases agree with TRBD1. Sequencing was performed on PBMCs. The receptor's source is a man aged 50-59 years in good health and CMV-seronegative. The CDR3 loop reads CASRSTGVTNEKLFF. CDR3 DNA: TGTGCCAGCAGAAGTACAGGGGTAACTAATGAAAAACTGTTTTTT.